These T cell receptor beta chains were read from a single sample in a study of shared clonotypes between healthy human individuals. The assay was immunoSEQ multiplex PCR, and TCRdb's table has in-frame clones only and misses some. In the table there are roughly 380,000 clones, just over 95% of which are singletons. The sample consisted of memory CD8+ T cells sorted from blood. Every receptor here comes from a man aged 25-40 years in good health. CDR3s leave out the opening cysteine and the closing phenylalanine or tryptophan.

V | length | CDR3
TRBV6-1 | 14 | ASSEAPGQGPYEQY
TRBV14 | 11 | ASSQGWRTEAF
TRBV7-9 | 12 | ASSTRQGSTEAF
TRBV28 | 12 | ASRRTGVSYGYT
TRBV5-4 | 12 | ASSFTDRAYEQY
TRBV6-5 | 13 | ASSYIDRVGEKLF
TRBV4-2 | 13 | ASSQEWAGGHEQF
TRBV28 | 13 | ASSKKGAGNQPQH
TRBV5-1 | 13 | ASSHPTSGKYEQY
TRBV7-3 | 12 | ASSFRGPTDTQY
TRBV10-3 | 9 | AISGGTEAF
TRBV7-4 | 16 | ASSFSCSSQSRANVLT
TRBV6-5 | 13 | ASSYTGGTYNEQF
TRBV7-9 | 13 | ASSLGGLASYEQY
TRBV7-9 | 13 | ASSLGAGGEYGYT
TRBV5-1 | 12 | ASRRLVSTYEQY
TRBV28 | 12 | ASSVTGGGNTIY
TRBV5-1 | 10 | ASKGGNQPQH
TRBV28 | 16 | ASSFGADTLRVAHEQF
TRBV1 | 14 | TSTHQGKLSYNEQF
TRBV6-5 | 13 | ASSYVGGRNSPLH
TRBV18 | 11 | ASSPGYNYGYT
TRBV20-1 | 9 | SAAGGFEAF
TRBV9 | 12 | ASSVGLAKNIQY
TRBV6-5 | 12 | ASSFGTSGGEQF
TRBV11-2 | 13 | ASSLAGTETYEQY
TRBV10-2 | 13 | ASSELAGVRDTQY
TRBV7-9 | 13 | ASSFWAGGRDEQY
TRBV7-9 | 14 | ASSPRAGGPSYEQY
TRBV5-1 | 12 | ASSYTRVGYEQY
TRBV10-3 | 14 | AISGLRGQGFYEQY